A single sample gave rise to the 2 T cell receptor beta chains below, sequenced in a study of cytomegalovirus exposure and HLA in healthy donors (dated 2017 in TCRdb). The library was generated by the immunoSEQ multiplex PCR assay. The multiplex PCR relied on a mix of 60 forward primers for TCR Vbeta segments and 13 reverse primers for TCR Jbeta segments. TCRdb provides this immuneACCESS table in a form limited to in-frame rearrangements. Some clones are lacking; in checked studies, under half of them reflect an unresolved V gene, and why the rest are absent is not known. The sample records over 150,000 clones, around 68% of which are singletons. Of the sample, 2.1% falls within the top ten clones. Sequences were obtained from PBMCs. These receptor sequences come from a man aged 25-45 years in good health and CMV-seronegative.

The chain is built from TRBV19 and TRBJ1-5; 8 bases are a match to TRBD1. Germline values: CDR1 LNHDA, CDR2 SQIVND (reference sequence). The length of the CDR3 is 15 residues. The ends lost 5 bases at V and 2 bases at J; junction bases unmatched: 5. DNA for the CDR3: TGTGCCAGTAGTCCGGACAGGGCGGGCAATCAGCCCCAGCATTTT. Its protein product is CASSPDRAGNQPQHF.

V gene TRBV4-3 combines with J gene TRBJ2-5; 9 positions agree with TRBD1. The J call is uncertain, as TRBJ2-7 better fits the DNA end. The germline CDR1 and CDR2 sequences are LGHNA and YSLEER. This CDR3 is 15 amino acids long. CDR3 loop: CASSQVTGGMYEQYF. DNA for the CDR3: TGCGCCAGCAGCCAAGTGACAGGGGGGATGTACGAGCAGTACTTC.